The T cell receptor beta chain described here comes from a study of cytomegalovirus exposure and HLA in healthy donors. Primers: 60 Vbeta forward and 13 Jbeta reverse. Sequencing used immunoSEQ multiplex PCR; TCRdb keeps in-frame clones, though not all of them. The data hold just over 150,000 clones, with 80% observed a single time. This TCR was recovered from a male donor in good health and CMV-seropositive. The sample taken for sequencing was PBMCs.

CDR3 bases: TGTGCCAGCAGTTTGACAGGCCTCTCCTACGAGCAGTACTTC. Translation gives CASSLTGLSYEQYF. The chain carries TRBV28 and TRBJ2-7, with D possibly being TRBD1 (6 bases). V gave up 3 bases and J gave up 0 bases, with 9 bases separating them. This CDR3 is built from 14 residues. Germline assignment: CDR1 MDHEN and CDR2 SYDVKM. The variable domain in full, with the rest retrieved from reference TRBV28 and TRBJ2-7, is DVKVTQSSRYLVKRTGEKVFLECVQDMDHENMFWYRQDPGLGLRLIYFSYDVKMKEKGDIPEGYSVSREKKERFSLILESASTNQTSMYLCASSLTGLSYEQYFGPGTRLTVT.